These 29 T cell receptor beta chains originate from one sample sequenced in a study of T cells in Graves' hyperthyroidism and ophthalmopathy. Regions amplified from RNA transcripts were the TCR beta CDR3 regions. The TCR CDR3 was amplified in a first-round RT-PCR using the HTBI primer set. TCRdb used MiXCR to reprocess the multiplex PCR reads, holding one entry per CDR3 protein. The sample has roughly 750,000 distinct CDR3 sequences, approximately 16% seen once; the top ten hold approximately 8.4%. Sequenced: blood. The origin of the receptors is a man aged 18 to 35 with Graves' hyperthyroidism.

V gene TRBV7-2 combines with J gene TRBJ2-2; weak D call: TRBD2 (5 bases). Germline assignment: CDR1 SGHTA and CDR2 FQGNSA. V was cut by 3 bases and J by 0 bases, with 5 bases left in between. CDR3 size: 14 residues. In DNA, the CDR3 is TGTGCCAGCAGCTTCGGGGCGAACACCGGGGAGCTGTTTTTT. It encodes CASSFGANTGELFF.

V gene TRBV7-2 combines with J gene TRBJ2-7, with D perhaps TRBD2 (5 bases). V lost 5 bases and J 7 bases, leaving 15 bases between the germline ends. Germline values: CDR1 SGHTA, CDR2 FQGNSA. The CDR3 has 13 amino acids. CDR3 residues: CASSTRPSGEQYF. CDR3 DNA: TGTGCCAGCAGCACCCGACCCTCGGGGGAGCAGTACTTC.

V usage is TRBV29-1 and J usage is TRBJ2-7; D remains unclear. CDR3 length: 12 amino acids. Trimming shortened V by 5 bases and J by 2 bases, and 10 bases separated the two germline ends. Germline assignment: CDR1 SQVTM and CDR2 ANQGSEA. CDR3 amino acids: CSVRGSAYEQYF. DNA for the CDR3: TGCAGCGTTCGTGGCAGTGCCTACGAGCAGTACTTC.

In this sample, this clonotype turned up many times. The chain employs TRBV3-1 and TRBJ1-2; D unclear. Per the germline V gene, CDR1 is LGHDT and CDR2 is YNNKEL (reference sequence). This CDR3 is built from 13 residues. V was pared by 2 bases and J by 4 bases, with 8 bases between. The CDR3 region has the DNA TGTGCCAGCAGCCAACGTGGATCCTATGGCTACACCTTC. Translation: CASSQRGSYGYTF.

CDR3 sequence reads: CASNRDNRNYGYTF. The CDR3 DNA reads TGTGCCAGCAACCGGGACAACAGGAACTATGGCTACACCTTC. This chain joins TRBV3-1 and TRBJ1-2; D might be TRBD1 (6 bases). In germline, CDR1 is LGHDT, CDR2 YNNKEL (reference sequence). The CDR3 totals 14 residues. Trimming removed 7 bases at V and 2 bases at J, with 14 bases between.

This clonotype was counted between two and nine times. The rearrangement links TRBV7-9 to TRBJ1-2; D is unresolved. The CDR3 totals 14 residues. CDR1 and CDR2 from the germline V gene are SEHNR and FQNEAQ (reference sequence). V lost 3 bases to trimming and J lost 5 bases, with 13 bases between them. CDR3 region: CASSFPFPGYGYTF. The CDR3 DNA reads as TGTGCCAGCAGCTTTCCCTTCCCGGGGTATGGCTACACCTTC.

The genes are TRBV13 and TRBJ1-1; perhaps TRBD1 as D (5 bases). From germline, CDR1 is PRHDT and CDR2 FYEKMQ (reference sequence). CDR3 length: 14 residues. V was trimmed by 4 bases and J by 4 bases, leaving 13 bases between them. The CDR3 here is CASSYFRVGTEAFF. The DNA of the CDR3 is TGTGCCAGCAGCTACTTCAGGGTGGGCACTGAAGCTTTCTTT.

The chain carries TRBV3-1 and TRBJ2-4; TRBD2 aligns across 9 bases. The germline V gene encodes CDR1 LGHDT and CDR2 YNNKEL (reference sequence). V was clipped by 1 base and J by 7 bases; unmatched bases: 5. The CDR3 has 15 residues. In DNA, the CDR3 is TGTGCCAGCAGCCAAGGGGGACTAGCCGCTAACATTCAGTACTTC. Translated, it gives CASSQGGLAANIQYF.

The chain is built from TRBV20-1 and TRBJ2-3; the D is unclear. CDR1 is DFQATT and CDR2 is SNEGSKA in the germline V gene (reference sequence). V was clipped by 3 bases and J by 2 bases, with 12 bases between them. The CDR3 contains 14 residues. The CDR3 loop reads CSASVDGTTDTQYF. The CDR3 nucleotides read TGCAGTGCTAGTGTGGACGGAACCACAGATACGCAGTATTTT.

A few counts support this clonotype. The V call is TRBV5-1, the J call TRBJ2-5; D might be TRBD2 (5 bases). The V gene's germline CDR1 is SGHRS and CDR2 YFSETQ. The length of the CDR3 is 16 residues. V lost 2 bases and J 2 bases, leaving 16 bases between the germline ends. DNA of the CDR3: TGCGCCAGCAGCTTAAGCGGTGGCGCCTTTCAAGAGACCCAGTACTTC. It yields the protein CASSLSGGAFQETQYF.

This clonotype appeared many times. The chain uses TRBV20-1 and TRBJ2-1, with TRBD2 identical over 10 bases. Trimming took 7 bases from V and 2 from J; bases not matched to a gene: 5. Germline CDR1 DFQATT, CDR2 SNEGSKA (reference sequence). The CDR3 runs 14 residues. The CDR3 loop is CSVGTSETYNEQFF. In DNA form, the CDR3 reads TGCAGTGTAGGGACTAGCGAGACCTACAATGAGCAGTTCTTC.

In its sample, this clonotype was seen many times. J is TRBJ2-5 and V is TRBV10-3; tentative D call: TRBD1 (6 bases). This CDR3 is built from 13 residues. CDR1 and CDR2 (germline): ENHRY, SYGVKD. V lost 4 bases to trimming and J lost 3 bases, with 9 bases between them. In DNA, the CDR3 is TGTGCCATCAGTGGGGCAGGGGAAGAGACCCAGTACTTC. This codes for CAISGAGEETQYF.

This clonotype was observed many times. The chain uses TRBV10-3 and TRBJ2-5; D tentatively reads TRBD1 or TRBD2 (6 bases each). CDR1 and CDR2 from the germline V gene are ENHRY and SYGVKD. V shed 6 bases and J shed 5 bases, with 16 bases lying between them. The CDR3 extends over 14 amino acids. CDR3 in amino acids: CAISSGRGQETQYF. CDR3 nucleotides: TGTGCCATCAGCTCAGGTCGGGGGCAGGAGACCCAGTACTTC.

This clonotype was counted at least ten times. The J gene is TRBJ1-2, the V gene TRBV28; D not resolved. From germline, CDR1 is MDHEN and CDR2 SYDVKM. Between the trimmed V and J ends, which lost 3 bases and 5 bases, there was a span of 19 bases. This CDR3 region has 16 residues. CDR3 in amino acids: CASSFSGSQTFYGYTF. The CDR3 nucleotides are TGTGCCAGCAGTTTCTCGGGGAGCCAAACCTTTTATGGCTACACCTTC.

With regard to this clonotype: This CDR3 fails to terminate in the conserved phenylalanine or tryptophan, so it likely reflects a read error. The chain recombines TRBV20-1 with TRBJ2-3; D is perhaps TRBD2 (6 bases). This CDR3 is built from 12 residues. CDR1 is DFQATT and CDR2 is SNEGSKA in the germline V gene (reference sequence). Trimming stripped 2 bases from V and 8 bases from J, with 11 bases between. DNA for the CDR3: TGCAGTGCTAGAAGATTGGGGGGTACGCAGTATCTT. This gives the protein CSARRLGGTQYL.

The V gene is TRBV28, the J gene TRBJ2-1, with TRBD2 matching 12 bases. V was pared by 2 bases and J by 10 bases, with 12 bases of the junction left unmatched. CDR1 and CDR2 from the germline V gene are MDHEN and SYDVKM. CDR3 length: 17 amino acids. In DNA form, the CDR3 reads TGTGCCAGCAGTTTAGAGCTAGCGGGAGGGCCCGGCGGGGAGCAGTTCTTC. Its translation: CASSLELAGGPGGEQFF.

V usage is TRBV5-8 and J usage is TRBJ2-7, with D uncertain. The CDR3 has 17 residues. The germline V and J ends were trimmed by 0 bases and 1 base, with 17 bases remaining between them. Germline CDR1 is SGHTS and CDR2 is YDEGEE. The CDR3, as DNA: TGTGCCAGCAGCTTGGGAGGTCGTCCAGGATTATCCTACGAGCAGTACTTC. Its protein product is CASSLGGRPGLSYEQYF.

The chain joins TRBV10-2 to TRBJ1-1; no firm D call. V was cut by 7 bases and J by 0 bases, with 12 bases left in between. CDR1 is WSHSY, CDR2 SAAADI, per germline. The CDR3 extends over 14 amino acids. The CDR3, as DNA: TGCGCCAGCACCCCGGGGAGCATGAACACTGAAGCTTTCTTT. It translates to CASTPGSMNTEAFF.

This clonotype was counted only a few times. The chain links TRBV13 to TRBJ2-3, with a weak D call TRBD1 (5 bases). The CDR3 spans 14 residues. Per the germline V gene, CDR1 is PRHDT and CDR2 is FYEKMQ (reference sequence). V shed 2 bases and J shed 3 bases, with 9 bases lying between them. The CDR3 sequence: CASSLWQGTDTQYF. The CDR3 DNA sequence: TGTGCCAGCAGCTTATGGCAGGGAACAGATACGCAGTATTTT. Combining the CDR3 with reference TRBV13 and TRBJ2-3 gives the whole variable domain AAGVIQSPRHLIKEKRETATLKCYPIPRHDTVYWYQQGPGQDPQFLISFYEKMQSDKGSIPDRFSAQQFSDYHSELNMSSLELGDSALYFCASSLWQGTDTQYFGPGTRLTVL.

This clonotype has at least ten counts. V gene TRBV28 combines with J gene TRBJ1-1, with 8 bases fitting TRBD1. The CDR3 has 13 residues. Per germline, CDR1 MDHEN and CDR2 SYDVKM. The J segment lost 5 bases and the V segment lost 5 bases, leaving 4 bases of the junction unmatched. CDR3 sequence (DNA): TGTGCCAGCAGTGCAACAGGGGGAACTGAAGCTTTCTTT. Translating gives CASSATGGTEAFF.

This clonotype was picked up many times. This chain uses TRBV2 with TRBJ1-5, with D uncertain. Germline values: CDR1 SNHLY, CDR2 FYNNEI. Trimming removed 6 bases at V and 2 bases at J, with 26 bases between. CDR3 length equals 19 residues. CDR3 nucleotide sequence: TGTGCCAGCAGCCTTTGGGAGGCGGTGCATACGGAGGGCAATCAGCCCCAGCATTTT. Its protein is CASSLWEAVHTEGNQPQHF. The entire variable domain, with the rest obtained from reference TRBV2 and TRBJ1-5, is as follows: EPEVTQTPSHQVTQMGQEVILRCVPISNHLYFYWYRQILGQKVEFLVSFYNNEISEKSEIFDDQFSVERPDGSNFTLKIRSTKLEDSAMYFCASSLWEAVHTEGNQPQHFGDGTRLSIL.

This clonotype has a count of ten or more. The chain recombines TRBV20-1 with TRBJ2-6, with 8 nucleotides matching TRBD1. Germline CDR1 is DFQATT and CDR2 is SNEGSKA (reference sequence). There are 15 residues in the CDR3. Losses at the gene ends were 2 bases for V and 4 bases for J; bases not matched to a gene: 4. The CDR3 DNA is TGCAGTGCTAGACAGGGGGCGCGGGGGGCCAACGTCCTGACTTTC. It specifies CSARQGARGANVLTF.

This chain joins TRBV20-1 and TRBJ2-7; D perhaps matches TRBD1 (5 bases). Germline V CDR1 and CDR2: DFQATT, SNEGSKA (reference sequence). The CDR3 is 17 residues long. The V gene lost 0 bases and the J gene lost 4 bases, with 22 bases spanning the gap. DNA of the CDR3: TGCAGTGCTAGAGATGGGGCTATTAATTCTTTAGGGTACGAGCAGTACTTC. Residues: CSARDGAINSLGYEQYF.

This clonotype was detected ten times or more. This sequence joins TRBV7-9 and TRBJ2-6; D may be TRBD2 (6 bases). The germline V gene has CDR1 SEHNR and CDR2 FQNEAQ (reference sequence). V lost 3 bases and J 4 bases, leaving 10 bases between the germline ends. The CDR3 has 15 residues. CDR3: CASSFRERGANVLTF. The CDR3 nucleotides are TGTGCCAGCAGCTTCCGGGAGAGGGGGGCCAACGTCCTGACTTTC.

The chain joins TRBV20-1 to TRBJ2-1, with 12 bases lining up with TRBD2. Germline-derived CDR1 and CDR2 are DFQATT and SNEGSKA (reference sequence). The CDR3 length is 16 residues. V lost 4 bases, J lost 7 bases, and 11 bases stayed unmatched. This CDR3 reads CSAIPSGRAFLNEQFF. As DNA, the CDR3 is TGCAGTGCTATACCTAGCGGGAGGGCTTTTTTAAATGAGCAGTTCTTC.

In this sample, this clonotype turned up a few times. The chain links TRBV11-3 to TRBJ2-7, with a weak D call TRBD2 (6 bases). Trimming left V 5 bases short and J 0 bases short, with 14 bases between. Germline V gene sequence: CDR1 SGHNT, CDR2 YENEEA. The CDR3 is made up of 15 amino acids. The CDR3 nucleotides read TGTGCCAGCAGCCACACGGGGGTGGACTCCTACGAGCAGTACTTC. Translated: CASSHTGVDSYEQYF.

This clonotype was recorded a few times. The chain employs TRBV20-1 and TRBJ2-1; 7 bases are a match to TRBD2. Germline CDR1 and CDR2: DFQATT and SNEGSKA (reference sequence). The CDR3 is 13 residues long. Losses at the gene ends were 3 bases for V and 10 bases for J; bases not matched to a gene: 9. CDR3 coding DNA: TGCAGTGCTAGCCCCACCCCACTAGCGGAGCAGTTCTTC. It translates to CSASPTPLAEQFF.

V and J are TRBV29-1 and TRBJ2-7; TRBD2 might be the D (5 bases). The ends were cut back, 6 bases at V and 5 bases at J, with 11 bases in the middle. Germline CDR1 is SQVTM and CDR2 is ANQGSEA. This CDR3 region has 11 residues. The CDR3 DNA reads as TGCAGCGTAAAATGGGGAGACGAGCAGTACTTC. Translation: CSVKWGDEQYF.

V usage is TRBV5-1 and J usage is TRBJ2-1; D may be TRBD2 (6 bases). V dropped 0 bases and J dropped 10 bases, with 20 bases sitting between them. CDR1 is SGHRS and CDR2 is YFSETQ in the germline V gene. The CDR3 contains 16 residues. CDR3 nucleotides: TGCGCCAGCAGCTTGGGATCTAGCGTAGCCGTGGGAGAGCAGTTCTTC. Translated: CASSLGSSVAVGEQFF.